The source of this T cell receptor (beta chain) is a study of blood T cell repertoires in COVID-19. At the level of the study: PBMCs, B-cell-depleted T cells, or T cells provided the cDNA or gDNA that made up the material.

Trimming removed 4 bases at V and 3 bases at J, with 7 bases between. Germline CDR1 LNHNV, CDR2 YYDKDF (reference sequence). The CDR3 extends over 12 amino acids. The method was immunoSEQ multiplex PCR; TCRdb's version includes in-frame clones alone and lacks a portion of them. The repertoire has 200,000 to 300,000 clones, around 86% of them found once; the top ten carry approximately 2.4%. This TCR came from a woman aged 18-29 years who had recovered from COVID-19. The chain combines TRBV15 with TRBJ2-7; TRBD1 might be the D (5 bases). The sequencing input was PBMCs or T cells enriched from blood (not recorded which). The CDR3 protein is CATSTDSYEQYF. The CDR3 coding sequence is TGTGCCACCAGCACCGACAGCTACGAGCAGTACTTC.